This T cell receptor (beta chain) was retrieved from a study of T cell clones after liver transplantation. About the research overall: TCRbeta sequencing after a pre-transplant mixed lymphocyte reaction identified graft-donor-reactive clones, later tracked in post-transplant blood.

Germline V lookup: CDR1 MDHEN, CDR2 SYDVKM. The length of the CDR3 is 12 residues. Trimming took 4 bases from V and 10 from J; bases not matched to a gene: 3. Repertoires were generated with immunoSEQ multiplex PCR, while TCRdb's copy carries only in-frame clones and drops some. The sample lists some 10,000 clones; 71% were seen once. The sequences come from CD4+ T cells from blood, collected roughly 30 months after liver transplant. The gene calls are TRBV28 and TRBJ2-1; TRBD1 agrees at 8 bases. The origin of this receptor is a human patient who received a liver transplant. Some T cells may trace back to the graft donor. The DNA for the CDR3 is TGTGCCAGCAGTTACAGGGGGTACGAGCAGTTCTTC. Residues: CASSYRGYEQFF. Together with reference TRBV28 and TRBJ2-1, the CDR3 gives the full variable domain: DVKVTQSSRYLVKRTGEKVFLECVQDMDHENMFWYRQDPGLGLRLIYFSYDVKMKEKGDIPEGYSVSREKKERFSLILESASTNQTSMYLCASSYRGYEQFFGPGTRLTVL.